Here is one TCR beta chain with its context. Its target is not known. This entry is derived from a study of OX40 agonist ivuxolimab in advanced cancers. General study points: Some patients who did not respond also had low normalized T-cell clonal expansion. With doses of 0.1 to 3.0 mg/kg, CD4+ and CD8+ blood T cells had undergone clonal expansion by week 6. Undetermined was the antigen specificity of the expanded peripheral T cells.

This CDR3 has 15 residues. CDR1 SGHRS and CDR2 YFSETQ come from the germline V gene. Trimming cost V 7 bases and J 1 base, with 17 bases left between them. Here immunoSEQ multiplex PCR was the method, and the copy in TCRdb shows in-frame clones only, minus some. The repertoire holds roughly 70,000 clones, with almost 90% as singletons. Sequencing used CD4+ or CD8+ T cells sorted from blood, obtained in a trial of the OX40 agonist ivuxolimab. This TCR came from an adult with an advanced solid tumor such as melanoma, head and neck, liver or kidney cancer. The chain couples TRBV5-1 to TRBJ1-1, with D maybe TRBD1 (5 bases). CDR3 region: CASGASGRTNTEAFF. DNA of the CDR3: TGCGCCAGCGGGGCTTCAGGACGGACGAACACTGAAGCTTTCTTT.